This T cell receptor beta chain was documented in a study of regulatory T cells in long-lasting Graves disease. Overall study findings and caveats: Persistent Graves' disease cases displayed lower TCR diversity than newly diagnosed ones. Favored usage of TRBV28, TRBJ1-2 and TRBJ2-5 was recorded in persistent disease.

Time point reported: persistent/refractory GD, antithyroid drugs over 5 years with positive TRAb. PBMCs provided the RNA from which the TCR library was made. Clinicians diagnosed Graves' disease using American Thyroid Association guidelines. Collection of peripheral blood (about 10 milliliters) was done using EDTA tubes. This clonotype was seen ten or more times. Its specificity is not known. In building TCR beta libraries, iRepertoire HTBI primers were used together with Arm-PCR of CDR3 regions. From the multiplex PCR reads, TCRdb called clonotypes with MiXCR, one entry per CDR3 protein. The data contain about 470,000 distinct CDR3 sequences, less than 25% of them singletons. V was clipped by 3 bases and J by 10 bases, with 24 bases between them. The CDR3 loop spans 16 amino acids. The germline V gene encodes CDR1 MDHEN and CDR2 SYDVKM.

The chain combines TRBV28 with TRBJ1-1; D is perhaps TRBD1 (5 bases). The sequencing used peripheral blood mononuclear cells (PBMCs), collected when the disease was refractory, from a patient treated with antithyroid drugs. The TCR sequence derives from a female donor with Graves disease. The CDR3: CASSLVGRATSGGAFF. The CDR3 DNA reads as TGTGCCAGCAGTTTGGTTGGCAGGGCCACTTCTGGTGGAGCTTTCTTT.